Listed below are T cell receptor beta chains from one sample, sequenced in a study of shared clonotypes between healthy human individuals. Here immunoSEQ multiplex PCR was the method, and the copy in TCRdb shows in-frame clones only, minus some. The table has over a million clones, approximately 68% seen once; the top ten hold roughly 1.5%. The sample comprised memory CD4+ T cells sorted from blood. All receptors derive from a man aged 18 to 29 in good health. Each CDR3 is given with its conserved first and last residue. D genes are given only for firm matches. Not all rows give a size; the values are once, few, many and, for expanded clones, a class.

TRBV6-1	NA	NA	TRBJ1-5	TGTGCCAGCAGTGCCGCTGAACTTAGGGGCAATCAGCCCCAGCATTTT	CASSAAELRGNQPQHF
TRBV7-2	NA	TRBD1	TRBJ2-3	TGTGCCAGCAGCCCTAGACCGGGACAGGGGCCCCCTTTGTTT	CASSPRPGQGPPLF
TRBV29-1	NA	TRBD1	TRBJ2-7	TGCAGCGTGATCAGGGGGCAGGGGTCTCCATCCGGCGAGCAGTACTTC	CSVIRGQGSPSGEQYF
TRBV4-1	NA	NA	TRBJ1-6	TGCGCCAGCAGCCTTCCGGACAGATTAAATTCACCCCTCCACTTT	CASSLPDRLNSPLHF
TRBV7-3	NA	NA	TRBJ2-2	TGTGCCAGCAGCAGGGCGGGGAGCACCGGGGAGCTGTTTTTT	CASSRAGSTGELFF
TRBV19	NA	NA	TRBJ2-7	TGTGCCAGTAGGGACGGACTTGTGGGGGAGCAGTACTTC	CASRDGLVGEQYF
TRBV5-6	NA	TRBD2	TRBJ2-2	TGTGCCAGCAGTCCTCTAGCGGGAGAAAGGACCGGGGAGCTGTTTTTT	CASSPLAGERTGELFF
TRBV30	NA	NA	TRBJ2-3	TGTGCCTGCCTTAGGAGGCAGGGTACAGATACGCAGTATTTT	CACLRRQGTDTQYF
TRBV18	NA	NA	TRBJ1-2	TGTGCCAGCTCACCAGAGGGGAGCGGCTACACCTTC	CASSPEGSGYTF
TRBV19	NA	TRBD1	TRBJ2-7	TGTGCCAGTAGTATTACCGGGACAGCTAAGAACGAGCAGTACTTC	CASSITGTAKNEQYF
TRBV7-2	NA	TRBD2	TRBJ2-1	TGTGCCAGCAGCCCGAGGACTAGCGGGAGGGGGGGTGAGCAGTTCTTC	CASSPRTSGRGGEQFF
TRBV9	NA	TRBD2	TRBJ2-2	TGTGCCAGCAGCGTAGTACCGGGACTAGCGTCCACCGGGGAGCTGTTTTTT	CASSVVPGLASTGELFF
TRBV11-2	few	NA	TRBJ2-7	TGTGCCAGCAGCCCAAACAGGGCCGAGCAGTACTTC	CASSPNRAEQYF
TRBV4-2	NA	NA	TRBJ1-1	TGTGCCAGCAGCCAAGATACCAAAGGGCAGGTGAACACTGAAGCTTTCTTT	CASSQDTKGQVNTEAFF
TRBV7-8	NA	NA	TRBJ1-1	TGTGCCAGCAGCTTATTGAAAGGGCGGACCATGAACACTGAAGCTTTCTTT	CASSLLKGRTMNTEAFF
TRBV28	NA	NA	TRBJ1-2	TGTGCCAGCAGTGGGGACACCAACTATGGCTACACCTTC	CASSGDTNYGYTF
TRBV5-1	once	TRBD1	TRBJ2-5	TGCGCCAGCAGCTTAGGACAGGTGGGGGAAGAGACCCAGTACTTC	CASSLGQVGEETQYF
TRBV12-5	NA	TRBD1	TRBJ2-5	TGTGCTAGTGGTTTGGTACTAGGACAGGGTCCAGAGACCCAGTACTTC	CASGLVLGQGPETQYF
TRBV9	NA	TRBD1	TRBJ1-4	TGTGCCAGCAGCGGTACCGGGACAGGCCCTGAAAAACTGTTTTTT	CASSGTGTGPEKLFF
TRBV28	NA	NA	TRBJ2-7	TGTGCCAGCAGTTTAGTGTCCGGCGGGGCCCGCGGCGAGCAGTACTTC	CASSLVSGGARGEQYF
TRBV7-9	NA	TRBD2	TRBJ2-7	TGTGCCAGCAGCCTTGGAGGTAGCGGGGGCTACGAGCAGTACTTC	CASSLGGSGGYEQYF
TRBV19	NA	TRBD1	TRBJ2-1	TGTGCCAGTAGTTCGGACAGGGGATCGATCAATGAGCAGTTCTTC	CASSSDRGSINEQFF
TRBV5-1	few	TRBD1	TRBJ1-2	TGCGCCAGCAGCTTGGGAGGGACAGCGGACTATGGCTACACCTTC	CASSLGGTADYGYTF
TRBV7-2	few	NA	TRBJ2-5	TGTGCCAGCAGCTTAGCGGGGGGCAGGGTGGCGGGAGAGACCCAGTACTTC	CASSLAGGRVAGETQYF
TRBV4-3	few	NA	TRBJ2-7	TGCGCCAGCAGCCGGGTCGCCGGGACCCTGGAGTCCTACGAGCAGTACTTC	CASSRVAGTLESYEQYF
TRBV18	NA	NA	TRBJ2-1	TGTGCCAGCTCACCACAGGGGGGGCAGTCCTACAATGAGCAGTTCTTC	CASSPQGGQSYNEQFF
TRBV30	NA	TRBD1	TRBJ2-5	TGTGCCTGGAGTTGGGACAGCCAAGAGACCCAGTACTTC	CAWSWDSQETQYF
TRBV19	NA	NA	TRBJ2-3	TGTGCCAGTAGTATGCAGGGGCGAATGACAGATACGCAGTATTTT	CASSMQGRMTDTQYF
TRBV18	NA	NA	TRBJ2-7	TGTGCCAGCTCACCACCGGCAAGGAGCTCCTACGAGCAGTACTTC	CASSPPARSSYEQYF
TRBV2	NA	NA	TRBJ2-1	TGTGCCAGCAGTGAAGTTTTAGCGGAACGCTTGGGTGAGCAGTTCTTC	CASSEVLAERLGEQFF
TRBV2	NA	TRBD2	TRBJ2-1	TGTGCCAGCATACGGGGACTAGCGTCTAACAATGAGCAGTTCTTC	CASIRGLASNNEQFF
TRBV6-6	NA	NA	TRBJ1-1	TGTGCCACCCAGGGAAGCCGGAACACTGAAGCTTTCTTT	CATQGSRNTEAFF
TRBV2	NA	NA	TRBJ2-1	TGTGCCAGCAGTGGTCTAGCGTCCCTCCTTGGGAATGAGCAGTTCTTC	CASSGLASLLGNEQFF
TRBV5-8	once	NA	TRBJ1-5	TGTGCCAGCAGCTTGGAATGGTCTAGCAATCAGCCCCAGCATTTT	CASSLEWSSNQPQHF
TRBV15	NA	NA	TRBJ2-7	TGTGCCACCAGCAAGGGCAGGAGTTACGAGCAGTACTTC	CATSKGRSYEQYF
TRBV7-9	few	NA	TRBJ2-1	TGTGCCAGCAGCTTAGAGTCCGGGGGCAAGTTCTTC	CASSLESGGKFF
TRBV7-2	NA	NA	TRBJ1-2	TGTGCCAGCAGCTTAGGGCTCCTTAACTATGGCTACACCTTC	CASSLGLLNYGYTF
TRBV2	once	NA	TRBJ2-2	TGTGCCAGCAGTGTTGAGCAGAACACCGGGGAGCTGTTTTTT	CASSVEQNTGELFF
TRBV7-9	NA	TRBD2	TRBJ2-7	TGTGCCAGCAGCCTCACGGGGGGGACCTACGAGCAGTACTTC	CASSLTGGTYEQYF
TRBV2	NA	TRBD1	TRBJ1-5	TGTGCCAGCAGTGCCCTACAGGGGGATCAGCCCCAGCATTTT	CASSALQGDQPQHF
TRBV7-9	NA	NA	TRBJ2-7	TGTGCCAGCAGCTTAGGGGCAGAAAGTGGCGTCGAGCAGTACTTC	CASSLGAESGVEQYF
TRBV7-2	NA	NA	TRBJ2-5	TGTGCCAGCAGCTTAGGCAGCGGTGGAGAGACCCAGTACTTC	CASSLGSGGETQYF
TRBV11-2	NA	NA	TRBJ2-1	TGTGCCAGCAGCTTGGATGGCGGCTTGACTTACAATGAGCAGTTCTTC	CASSLDGGLTYNEQFF
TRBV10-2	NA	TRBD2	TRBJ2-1	TGCGCCAGCAGTGAGGCTAGCGGAGGGGATGAGCAGTTCTTC	CASSEASGGDEQFF
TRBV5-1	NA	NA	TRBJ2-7	TGCGCCAGCAGCCCACACAGTGGAGATACCTACGAGCAGTACTTC	CASSPHSGDTYEQYF
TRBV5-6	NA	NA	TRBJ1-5	TGTGCCAGCAGCGCCCGCGCAGGGAGACCGGGGCAGCCCCAGCATTTT	CASSARAGRPGQPQHF
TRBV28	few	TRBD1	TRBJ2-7	TGTGCCAGCAGACAACGAACAGGGGGGAACAACGAGCAGTACTTC	CASRQRTGGNNEQYF
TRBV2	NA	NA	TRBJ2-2	TGTGCCAGCAGCTCGATCTGGGCCACCGGGGAGCTGTTTTTT	CASSSIWATGELFF
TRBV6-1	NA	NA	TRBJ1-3	TGTGCCAGCAGTGAAAGGGGGGTCTCTGGAAACACCATATATTTT	CASSERGVSGNTIYF
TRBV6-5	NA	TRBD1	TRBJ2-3	TGTGCCAGCAGCAGGGACAGGGGAAGAGATACGCAGTATTTT	CASSRDRGRDTQYF
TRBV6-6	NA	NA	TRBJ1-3	TGTGCCAGCAGGACCGGAGACACCATATATTTT	CASRTGDTIYF
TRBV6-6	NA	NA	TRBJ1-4	TGTGCCAGCACCCAACGGGGAAAGGGTGAAAAACTGTTTTTT	CASTQRGKGEKLFF
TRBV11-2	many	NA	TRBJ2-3	TGTGCCAGCAGCTTTCTGGGGACAGATACGCAGTATTTT	CASSFLGTDTQYF
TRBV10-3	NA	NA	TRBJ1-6	TGTGCCATCAAGGGGGACGTTGCTTCACCCCTCCACTTT	CAIKGDVASPLHF
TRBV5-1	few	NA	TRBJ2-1	TGCGCCAGCAGCTTGGGGCAGGGCGCCTACAATGAGCAGTTCTTC	CASSLGQGAYNEQFF
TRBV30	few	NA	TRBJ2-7	TGTGCCTGGAGTGTAACGGGGAATTCCTACGAGCAGTACTTC	CAWSVTGNSYEQYF
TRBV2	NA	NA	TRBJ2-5	TGCGCCAGCAGGGGCGGCTCCAAGACCCAGTACTTC	CASRGGSKTQYF